Below, one TCR beta chain is given with its context. Its antigen specificity is not known. There are no base qualities to consult, and no much larger clone falls within one base. The junction carries 20 bases between V and J, which are trimmed by 5 bases and 7 bases respectively. The CDR3 measures 16 amino acids from cysteine to phenylalanine. CDR3 DNA only is kept here, 48 bases in frame from base 1. In the germline V gene (reference sequence), CDR1 corresponds to SEHNR and CDR2 to FQNEAQ. RNA was extracted using the RNeasy kit, and about 0.45 to 1 microgram was reverse transcribed with random hexamers. TCR beta CDR3 regions were amplified with the immunoSEQ multiplex PCR assay covering 54 Vbeta and 13 Jbeta segments. PCR amplification bias was corrected using a synthetic template baseline for primer optimization and computational correction. The authors' analysis ran thus. Reads were annotated to V, D and J genes per IMGT and analyzed with immunoSEQ Analyzer, keeping only productive sequences. Clonality was computed as one minus Shannon entropy normalized by log2 of the number of productive unique sequences. For each patient and control, public and private clones were evaluated among the 100 most prevalent clones. Clones were defined as Susac-specific when absent from the healthy and MS cohorts, from approximately 1,100 published viral clones and from other ImmuneACCESS disease sequences. TCRdb reanalyzed the raw reads on its own, using fastp at Q25 for trimming and MiXCR for clone calling, and kept in-frame beta chains. A single entry per CDR3 protein holds the most common genes and DNA from its merged rows. The V and J calls here are based on TCRdb, not the publication. Present in this sample are about 300,000 distinct CDR3 sequences, about 91% of which were seen just once. The top ten constitute 0.18% of the sample.

This sample is drawn from a study of CD8 T cells in Susac syndrome (dated by TCRdb to between 2018 and 2020). About the full investigation: The study used repertoire sequencing to test whether antigen drove CD8+ T cell activation and differentiation in Susac syndrome. Clonality of the CD8+ T cell repertoire was compared between more than 10 healthy donors, roughly 14 Susac syndrome patients and approximately 16 multiple sclerosis patients. Results and caveats for the whole study, not just this receptor: The study acknowledged that relatively few individuals were included in the TCR sequencing and HLA analysis.

Peripheral blood CD8+ and CD4+ T cells from healthy donors, Susac syndrome patients and multiple sclerosis patients were profiled using high-throughput TCR beta sequencing. The multiple sclerosis controls were treatment-naive patients whose relapsing-remitting disease, either stable or active, fulfilled the revised McDonald criteria. Bulk CD8+ and CD4+ T cells were purified by magnetic negative isolation, whereas CD8+ TEMRA cells were enriched by FACS. Blood was drawn into EDTA tubes, processed within 24 hours, and PBMCs were isolated by density gradient centrifugation. PBMCs destined for TCR sequencing were cryopreserved in liquid nitrogen and later thawed in a 37 °C water bath. A purity of at least 90% was achieved for sorted or isolated CD4+, CD8+ and CD8+ TEMRA cells.

This TCR came from a human donor with multiple sclerosis. The sequenced sample consisted of CD8+ T cells from PBMCs. The rearranged segments are TRBV7-9 and TRBJ2-2; the D gene is possibly TRBD2, with 6 bases matching. The nucleotides read TGTGCCAGCAGCCCTACCACGGGACTCCCGGGCGGGGAGCTGTTTTTT. It codes for CASSPTTGLPGGELFF.